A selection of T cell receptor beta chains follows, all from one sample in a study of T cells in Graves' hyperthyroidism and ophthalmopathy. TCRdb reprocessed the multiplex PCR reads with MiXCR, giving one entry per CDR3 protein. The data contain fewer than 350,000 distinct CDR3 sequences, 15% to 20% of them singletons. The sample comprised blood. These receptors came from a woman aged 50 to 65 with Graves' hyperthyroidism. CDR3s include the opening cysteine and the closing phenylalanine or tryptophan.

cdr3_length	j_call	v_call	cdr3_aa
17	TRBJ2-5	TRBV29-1	CSVEDWTGGPSRETQYF
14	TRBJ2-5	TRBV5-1	CASSGGHTQETQYF
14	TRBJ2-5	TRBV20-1	CSARLAGDLETQYF
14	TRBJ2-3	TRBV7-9	CASSRPGVTDTQYF
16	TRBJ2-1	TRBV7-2	CASSLHRGRAYNEQFF
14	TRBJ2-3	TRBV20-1	CSASFRGGTDTQYF
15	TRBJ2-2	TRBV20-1	CSASTGGLAGGELFF
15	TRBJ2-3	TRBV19	CASSPGQPLTDTQYF
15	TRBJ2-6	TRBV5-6	CASSLVDSGANVLTF
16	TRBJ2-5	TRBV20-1	CSARDGSGGAEETQYF
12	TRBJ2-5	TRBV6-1	CASSESRETQYF
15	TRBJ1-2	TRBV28	CASSLYRGKNYGYTF
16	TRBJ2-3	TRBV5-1	CASSFGGVGSTDTQYF
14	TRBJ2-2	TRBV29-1	CSVGDRGRAGELFF
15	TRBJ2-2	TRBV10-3	CAISEGGGTTGELFF
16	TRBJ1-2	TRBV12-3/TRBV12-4	CASSLRDRDFLEGYTF
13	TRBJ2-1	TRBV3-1	CASSLLHNNEQFF
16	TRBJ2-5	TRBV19	CASSTLNRGLGETQYF
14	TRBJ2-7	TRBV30	CAWSVLNTAYEQYF
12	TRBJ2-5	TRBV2	CASSAGFETQYF
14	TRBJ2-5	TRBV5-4	CASSFSGSQETQYF
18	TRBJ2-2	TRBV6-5	CASSYSAAIAGVGGELFF
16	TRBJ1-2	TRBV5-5	CASSLAGTGIWGGYTF
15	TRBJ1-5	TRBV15	CATSRDYREDQPQHF
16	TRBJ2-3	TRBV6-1	CASSRGQGMGTDTQYF
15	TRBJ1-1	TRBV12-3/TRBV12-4	CASTPEGGVNTEAFF
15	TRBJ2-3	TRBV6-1	CASTQGGQGTDTQYF
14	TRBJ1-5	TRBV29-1	CSVKDRGGGQPQHF
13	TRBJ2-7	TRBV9	CASSWTSGNEQYF